These 16 T cell receptor beta chains were sequenced from one sample in a study of blood T cells in healthy people across ages. Primed by a sample-barcoded 5' primer and a J-beta primer mix, a second PCR proceeded for roughly 7 to 11 cycles. TCRdb analysed the 5' RACE reads with MiXCR anew, one entry per CDR3 protein. This sample has about 640,000 distinct CDR3 sequences, with approximately 30% found just once. The sample was blood. The receptor source for this set is a woman older than 75 in good health.

For this clonotype: An end of the junction differs from the germline gene, which may be a read error. The chain couples TRBV2 to TRBJ1-2; perhaps TRBD1 as D (6 bases). Germline assignment: CDR1 SNHLY and CDR2 FYNNEI. CDR3 size: 15 residues. The CDR3 DNA reads TGTGCCAGCGGTGACCCGACAGGCGATCTCTATGGCTACACCTTC. The encoded protein is CASGDPTGDLYGYTF.

As regards this clonotype: One junction end does not reproduce the germline sequence, and a read error may be involved. The CDR3 reads CAGSPLGGTDTQYF. CDR3 bases: TGTGCCGGCAGCCCCCTGGGGGGCACAGATACGCAGTATTTT. The chain is built from TRBV3-1 and TRBJ2-3; tentatively, D is TRBD1 or TRBD2 (5 bases each). Germline CDR1 LGHDT, CDR2 YNNKEL (reference sequence). This CDR3 has 14 residues.

The table lists this clonotype with many counts. The gene calls are TRBV7-9 and TRBJ2-3; a possible D gene is TRBD2 (7 bases). This CDR3 contains 15 residues. Germline-derived CDR1 and CDR2 are SEHNR and FQNEAQ (reference sequence). The V end was cut by 4 bases, the J end by 5 bases, with 16 bases between. The CDR3 region has the DNA TGTGCCAGCAGCTATGTGAGGGGGGGCGGAGATACGCAGTATTTT. This encodes CASSYVRGGGDTQYF. The full variable domain, in which reference TRBV7-9 and TRBJ2-3 provide the parts outside the CDR3, is DTGVSQNPRHKITKRGQNVTFRCDPISEHNRLYWYRQTLGQGPEFLTYFQNEAQLEKSRLLSDRFSAERPKGSFSTLEIQRTEQGDSAMYLCASSYVRGGGDTQYFGPGTRLTVL.

This clonotype came up many times. The V call is TRBV12-3 or TRBV12-4, the J call TRBJ2-3; no reliable D call. V lost 1 base to trimming and J lost 5 bases, with 10 bases between them. CDR3 length equals 14 residues. CDR3 region: CASSLGPAGDTQYF. CDR3 DNA sequence: TGTGCCAGCAGTTTAGGACCTGCAGGAGATACGCAGTATTTT.

The chain uses TRBV4-3 and TRBJ1-1; D gene uncertain. Trimming took off 1 base at V and 6 bases at J, with 6 bases between the two ends. The V gene's germline CDR1 is LGHNA and CDR2 YSLEER. CDR3 length equals 12 residues. For the CDR3, the DNA is TGCGCCAGCAGCCAAGGGATGGCTGAAGCTTTCTTT. Amino acids: CASSQGMAEAFF.

This clonotype occurred many times. The chain has TRBV10-3 and TRBJ2-3, with TRBD2 matching 8 bases. CDR1 and CDR2 from the germline V gene are ENHRY and SYGVKD. J was trimmed by 0 bases and V by 4 bases; bases with no gene match: 6. The CDR3 spans 16 residues. The CDR3 protein is CAISAGLDHSTDTQYF. The CDR3 DNA is TGTGCCATCAGTGCGGGACTAGACCATAGCACAGATACGCAGTATTTT.

This clonotype was recorded many times. One base away lies a much larger clone, so this may be a sequencing read error. V usage is TRBV5-4 and J usage is TRBJ2-5; D might be TRBD2 (7 bases). V shed 0 bases and J shed 11 bases, with 23 bases lying between them. Looked up from germline, CDR1 is SGHNT and CDR2 is YYREEE (reference sequence). This CDR3 spans 16 amino acids. The chain's CDR3 is CASSLDSGGAYNEQYF. CDR3 in DNA: TGTGCCAGCAGCTTGGATTCTGGGGGGGCCTACAATGAGCAGTACTTC.

The chain combines TRBV7-6 with TRBJ2-1; 8 bases are a match to TRBD2. The CDR3 consists of 17 residues. V lost 5 bases and J lost 4; bases outside the gene matches: 13. The germline gives CDR1 SGHVS, CDR2 FNYEAQ. Here the CDR3 DNA reads TGTGCCAGCAGCCGCCGAGGGGCTAGCGGGTTTTACAATGAGCAGTTCTTC. Its protein is CASSRRGASGFYNEQFF.

The rearrangement joins TRBV6-1 to TRBJ1-2; perhaps TRBD1 as D (6 bases). Germline V lookup: CDR1 MNHNS, CDR2 SASEGT. The CDR3 has 14 residues. The V gene lost 6 bases and the J gene lost 0 bases, with 11 bases spanning the gap. In DNA form, the CDR3 reads TGTGCCAGCAGGAGGCAGGGGACTAACTATGGCTACACCTTC. Translation gives CASRRQGTNYGYTF.

This clonotype was seen many times. The J gene is TRBJ2-5, the V gene TRBV10-3, with no clear D. This CDR3 spans 14 amino acids. From germline, CDR1 is ENHRY and CDR2 SYGVKD. Between the trimmed V and J ends, which lost 0 bases and 5 bases, there was a span of 10 bases. CDR3 coding DNA: TGTGCCATCAGTGAGTCGAGGTCCGCCGAGACCCAGTACTTC. Residues: CAISESRSAETQYF.

The V call is TRBV10-3, the J call TRBJ1-1, with D possibly matching TRBD1 (5 bases). Trimming removed 3 bases at V and 5 bases at J, with 16 bases between. Germline V gives CDR1 ENHRY, CDR2 SYGVKD. The CDR3 loop spans 15 amino acids. DNA of the CDR3: TGTGCCATCAGTGAATTCGGGGGGAGCATAACTGAAGCTTTCTTT. It translates to CAISEFGGSITEAFF.

The sample holds many counts of this clonotype. V gene TRBV6-5 combines with J gene TRBJ2-1, with 9 bases fitting TRBD1. The CDR3 contains 14 residues. Trimming took 6 bases from V and 6 from J; bases not matched to a gene: 6. Germline V CDR1 and CDR2: MNHEY, SVGAGI. The CDR3 DNA reads TGTGCCAGCAGCCCGGGACAGGGAGGCAATGAGCAGTTCTTC. Its translation is CASSPGQGGNEQFF.

This clonotype was seen only a few times. This sequence joins TRBV20-1 and TRBJ2-3; D possibly corresponds to TRBD2 (6 bases). Trimming shortened V by 6 bases and J by 10 bases, and 14 bases separated the two germline ends. Germline CDR1 and CDR2: DFQATT and SNEGSKA (reference sequence). The CDR3 has 11 amino acids. In nucleotides, the CDR3 is TGCAGTGCGAGACTAGTCGATGCGCAGTATTTT. This encodes CSARLVDAQYF.

The chain recombines TRBV21-1 with TRBJ2-4; the D call TRBD1 from the table was never checked on the DNA. TRBV21-1 is an annotated pseudogene. The CDR3 runs 16 residues. CDR3 residues: CASKANRVEGKNIQYF. CDR3 in DNA: TGTGCCAGCAAGGCCAACAGGGTCGAGGGCAAAAACATTCAGTACTTC.

The chain couples TRBV20-1 to TRBJ2-5; 7 nucleotides line up with TRBD1. Unmatched junction bases numbered 5, after V lost 0 bases and J lost 1 base. The CDR3 length is 15 residues. Germline V gene sequence: CDR1 DFQATT, CDR2 SNEGSKA (reference sequence). The CDR3 is CSARDAGGPQETQYF. As DNA, the CDR3 is TGCAGTGCTAGAGATGCAGGGGGACCCCAAGAGACCCAGTACTTC.

J is TRBJ2-1 and V is TRBV5-1, with 9 bases fitting TRBD2. The CDR3 has 14 residues. From germline, CDR1 is SGHRS and CDR2 YFSETQ. With V trimmed by 5 bases and J by 3 bases, 3 bases remained unmatched. The CDR3, as DNA: TGCGCCAGCAGGACTAGCGGTGGCTACAATGAGCAGTTCTTC. Amino acid sequence: CASRTSGGYNEQFF.